This T cell receptor (beta chain) derives from a study of blood T cell repertoires in COVID-19. The wider study: The cDNA or gDNA used as material had been derived from T cells, B-cell-depleted T cells, or PBMCs.

Trimming cost V 4 bases and J 8 bases, with 12 bases left between them. CDR1 and CDR2 (germline): LNHNV, YYDKDF (reference sequence). The CDR3 runs 14 residues. In the study's own analysis: Estimates of nucleated cell counts were drawn from the amplification of reference gene primers. The assay was immunoSEQ multiplex PCR, and TCRdb's table has in-frame clones only and misses some. V and J calls and clone size are given by that table; D and trimming were obtained from the DNA. The sample records 250,000 to 300,000 clones, approximately 90% being singletons. V usage is TRBV15 and J usage is TRBJ1-6, with a possible D match to TRBD1 (5 bases). The source is a woman aged 45-65 years who had recovered from COVID-19. The sequenced material came from peripheral blood. The CDR3 is CATSIRQSDSPLHF. The CDR3 DNA reads TGTGCCACCAGCATTCGACAGAGCGATTCACCCCTCCACTTT.